The rows below give T cell receptor beta chains drawn from one sample of a study of prognosis after radiotherapy for stage I lung cancer. TCRdb processed the multiplex PCR reads anew with MiXCR; each CDR3 protein has one entry. The sample carries 15,000 or so distinct CDR3 sequences, under 55% recorded once. Source: PBMCs, taken before or after stereotactic body radiation therapy (not recorded which). These receptors all stem from a donor at least 50 years old with non-small cell lung cancer. Both conserved end residues are part of each CDR3. D genes are given only for firm matches. Only part of the rows carry a size: once, few, many, or a class if the clone is expanded.

>many|-|TRBV19|TRBJ1-1
TGTGCCAGTAGTGCTCGGGACAAGTCAAACACTGAAGCTTTCTTT
CASSARDKSNTEAFF
>many|-|TRBV27|TRBJ1-2
TGTGCCATCCTCTATGGCTACACCTTC
CAILYGYTF
>-|TRBD1|TRBV5-5|TRBJ1-3
TGTCCCATCAGCTCATCTATCGGGACAGGGAGCTCTGGAAACACCATATATTTT
CPISSSIGTGSSGNTIYF
>many|TRBD1|TRBV7-2|TRBJ2-1
TGTGCCAGCAGCTCAGGGGGATCCGGCCATAGGAATGAGCAGTTCTTC
CASSSGGSGHRNEQFF
>-|-|TRBV5-1|TRBJ1-4
TGCGCCAGCAGCGTTCTACGGGGGACTAATGAAAAACTGTTTTTT
CASSVLRGTNEKLFF
>-|-|TRBV6-1|TRBJ1-5
TGTGCCAGCATCCGGGTGGAACAGAATAGCAATCAGCCCCAGCATTTT
CASIRVEQNSNQPQHF
>medium-sized|-|TRBV12-3/TRBV12-4|TRBJ2-2
TGTGCCAGCAAGCGAGAAGCGAACACCGGGGAGCTGTTTTTT
CASKREANTGELFF
>many|TRBD1|TRBV3-1|TRBJ1-4
TGTGCCAGCAGCCAAGGGACAGGGGCTAATGAAAAACTGTTTTTT
CASSQGTGANEKLFF
>-|-|TRBV7-8|TRBJ2-2
TGTGCCAGCAGCTCAGCTCAGAGAGGATGCGAGGAGCTGTTTTTT
CASSSAQRGCEELFF
>many|-|TRBV6-1|TRBJ1-1
TGTGCCAGCATGTCAGGGTTTGACACTGAAGCTTTCTTT
CASMSGFDTEAFF
>-|-|TRBV20-1|TRBJ2-3
TGCAGTGCTAGAGATAAGGGGTTAAGCACAGATACGCAGTATTTT
CSARDKGLSTDTQYF
>many|TRBD1|TRBV4-1|TRBJ1-4
TGCGCCAGCAGCCCACGGACAGGGCAGTATGAAAAACTGTTTTTT
CASSPRTGQYEKLFF
>-|-|TRBV20-1|TRBJ1-4
TGCAGTGCTAGTACCGTAACTAATGAAAAACTGTTTTTT
CSASTVTNEKLFF
>-|-|TRBV12-3/TRBV12-4|TRBJ2-1
TGTGCCAGCAGTTTAATCTCCGGCATCTCATTTGGGCAGTTCTTC
CASSLISGISFGQFF
>many|-|TRBV3-1|TRBJ2-7
TGTGCCAGCAGCCATGGGACTGCCCTCGAGCAGTACTTC
CASSHGTALEQYF
>-|-|TRBV28|TRBJ1-6
TGTGCCAGCAGCGGGCCCTTTAGTTCACCCCTCCACTTT
CASSGPFSSPLHF
>-|-|TRBV6-1|TRBJ2-1
TGTGCCAGCAGTGAATTCTTAGGCTCCAGCTCCTACAATGAGCAGTTCTTC
CASSEFLGSSSYNEQFF
>-|-|TRBV9|TRBJ1-5
TGTGCCAGCAGCTCCGGGGCAGGCTATCAGCCCCAGCATTTT
CASSSGAGYQPQHF
>many|-|TRBV2|TRBJ2-5
TGTGCCAGCAGCGGGGGGCCGGAGACCCAGTACTTC
CASSGGPETQYF
>few|-|TRBV12-3/TRBV12-4|TRBJ1-2
TGTGCCAGCAGTTGGGGACTTAACTATGGCTACACCTTC
CASSWGLNYGYTF
>many|-|TRBV7-2|TRBJ2-1
TGTGCCAGCAGCACCCAAAGGGGGGGACTCTATGAGCAGTTCTTC
CASSTQRGGLYEQFF
>medium-sized|-|TRBV7-2|TRBJ2-7
TGTGCCAGCAGAGAGACAGGTCTCTACGAGCAGTACTTC
CASRETGLYEQYF
>many|-|TRBV20-1|TRBJ1-5
TGCAGTGCTAGAGATTCGAGGGGCAATCAGCCCCAGCATTTT
CSARDSRGNQPQHF
>many|TRBD1|TRBV18|TRBJ1-2
TGTGCCAGCTCACCTGGGACAGGGAATCCCTATGGCTACACCTTC
CASSPGTGNPYGYTF
>-|-|TRBV4-3|TRBJ1-5
TGCGCCAGCAGCCAACACTTACGCGGCAATCAGCCCCAGCATTTT
CASSQHLRGNQPQHF
>-|-|TRBV6-2/TRBV6-3|TRBJ1-6
TGTGCCAGCAGTGAAGGGGTCCCCTATAATTCACCCCTCCACTTT
CASSEGVPYNSPLHF
>medium-sized|-|TRBV11-3|TRBJ2-2
TGTGCCAGCAGCCTCACAGGGGGGGAGCTGTTTTTT
CASSLTGGELFF
>many|-|TRBV6-5|TRBJ2-6
TGTGCCAGCAGTTACTCAGGATTCTTTGATACCTCCAACGTCCTGACTTTC
CASSYSGFFDTSNVLTF
>-|-|TRBV7-9|TRBJ2-7
TGTGCCAGCAGCCCCCAAGGAGGGGCCTACGAGCAGTACTTC
CASSPQGGAYEQYF
>medium-sized|-|TRBV7-3|TRBJ2-7
TGTGCCAGCAGCCTCCAGTACGGGGGGCCTTACGAGCAGTACTTC
CASSLQYGGPYEQYF
>medium-sized|-|TRBV19|TRBJ2-7
TGTGCCAGTAGTGATTACTACGAGCAGTACTTC
CASSDYYEQYF
>-|-|TRBV7-6|TRBJ2-7
TGTGCCAGCAGCTCCTCCGGAGGGGGCGGCTACGAGCAGTACTTC
CASSSSGGGGYEQYF
>-|-|TRBV27|TRBJ2-7
TGTGCCAGCAGTTACGGCCTGACATACGAGCAGTACTTC
CASSYGLTYEQYF
>many|-|TRBV7-6|TRBJ2-3
TGTGCCAGCAGCAAAATCACAGATACGCAGTATTTT
CASSKITDTQYF
>-|-|TRBV2|TRBJ1-1
TGTGCCAGCAGCTCAGGGGTCACTGAAGCTTTCTTT
CASSSGVTEAFF
>-|-|TRBV28|TRBJ1-4
TGTGCCACTTTCGGGAATAATGAAAAACTGTTTTTT
CATFGNNEKLFF
>many|TRBD1|TRBV7-2|TRBJ2-7
TGTGCCAGCAGCCCTCCGGGACAGGACTACGAGCAGTACTTC
CASSPPGQDYEQYF
>many|TRBD1|TRBV5-6|TRBJ1-4
TGTGCCAGCAGCTTGTTGGGACAGGGAGGCGGTGAAAAACTGTTTTTT
CASSLLGQGGGEKLFF
>-|TRBD2|TRBV2|TRBJ2-1
TGTGCCAGCAGCGCCGGACTAGCAGGAGCCAATGAGCAGTTCTTC
CASSAGLAGANEQFF
>many|TRBD1|TRBV5-6|TRBJ1-2
TGTGCCAGCGTTCGACAGGGGGCGACTGGCTACACCTTC
CASVRQGATGYTF
>-|-|TRBV6-2/TRBV6-3|TRBJ1-5
TGTGCCAGCAGTTACCCTCCCGCGGACAGAGTAAATCATCCCCAGCATTTT
CASSYPPADRVNHPQHF
>many|-|TRBV20-1|TRBJ2-7
TGCAGTGCCCCCGTAGGGACCGAGCAGTACTTC
CSAPVGTEQYF
>-|-|TRBV5-6|TRBJ2-1
TGTGCCAGCAGCTGGGGGGTTGGCTCCTACAATGAGCAGTTCTTC
CASSWGVGSYNEQFF
>-|-|TRBV6-1|TRBJ1-1
TGTGCCAGCAAGATTGCGGGACTGATTTTTTGTGAAGCTTTCTTT
CASKIAGLIFCEAFF
>once|TRBD1|TRBV5-5|TRBJ2-3
TGTGCCAGCAGCTCCTCAGGGGGCAAAGATACGCAGTATTTT
CASSSSGGKDTQYF
>-|TRBD2|TRBV20-1|TRBJ2-1
TGCAGTGCGGCTACTAGCGGGAGGGCCAGCGAGCAGTTCTTC
CSAATSGRASEQFF
>many|TRBD1|TRBV4-3|TRBJ2-7
TGCGCCAGCAGCCAAGAACACGGACAGGCCTACGAGCAGTACTTC
CASSQEHGQAYEQYF
>many|-|TRBV19|TRBJ2-1
TGTGTCAGTAGTATGGCGGGGCCGTCCTACAATGAGCAGTTCTTC
CVSSMAGPSYNEQFF
>few|TRBD2|TRBV5-4|TRBJ2-5
TGTGCCAGCAGCTCGAAGACTAGCGGAGTGTACCAAGAGACCCAGTACTTC
CASSSKTSGVYQETQYF
>-|-|TRBV2|TRBJ1-5
TGTGCCAGCATGGCCCTGGGGGCCCATCAGCCCCAGCATTTT
CASMALGAHQPQHF
>few|-|TRBV18|TRBJ2-3
TGTGCCAGCTCAGGGTCGGGAAGCGGAAGCACAGATACGCAGTATTTT
CASSGSGSGSTDTQYF